Presented here are 3 T cell receptor beta chains from one specimen sequenced in a study of response to subunit inactivated influenza vaccine. Each CDR3 protein is one row after TCRdb ran MiXCR on the RT-PCR reads. The sample records approximately 730,000 distinct CDR3 sequences, approximately 15% being singletons. The sequencing used PBMCs from blood, collected 14 to 15 days before vaccination. The receptor source for this set is a man in his forties or fifties who received an inactivated influenza vaccine.

A few counts support this clonotype. V usage is TRBV29-1 and J usage is TRBJ2-7; the match to TRBD2 covers 10 bases. CDR1 is SQVTM and CDR2 is ANQGSEA in the germline V gene. The CDR3 extends over 13 amino acids. With V trimmed by 4 bases and J by 6 bases, 6 bases remained unmatched. The CDR3 DNA reads as TGCAGCGTTGGTCCTAGCGGGAGTTCCGAGCAGTACTTC. Amino acid sequence: CSVGPSGSSEQYF.

This clonotype was seen a few times. The rearrangement uses TRBV20-1 and TRBJ1-1, with a weak D call TRBD1 (6 bases). V dropped 0 bases and J dropped 5 bases, with 13 bases sitting between them. The CDR3 loop spans 14 amino acids. Germline CDR1 is DFQATT and CDR2 is SNEGSKA (reference sequence). The CDR3 DNA sequence: TGCAGTGCTAGAGATATATTGGGGGCTACTGAAGCTTTCTTT. Amino acid sequence: CSARDILGATEAFF.

This clonotype was seen a few times. In DNA, the CDR3 is TGCGCCAGCAGAAGGACTTCTAGGGACAAAACCTACGAGCAGTACTTC. Translation gives CASRRTSRDKTYEQYF. V and J are TRBV4-1 and TRBJ2-7, with D possibly TRBD1 on 6 matching bases. Germline CDR1 is MGHRA and CDR2 is YSYEKL. The CDR3 is made up of 16 amino acids. V lost 6 bases and J 2 bases, leaving 20 bases between the germline ends.